This TCR beta chain was captured by sequencing in a study of molecular identifiers for immune sequencing clone quantification. Study-wide context: Five portions were made in replicates from RNA of roughly 20,000 or 100,000 naive CD8 cells, and four underwent sequencing. Findings and limits, study-wide: Over 98% of effector molecules, yet under 1% of naive-cell molecules, were held by clones above 20 RNA copies. Spiked Jurkat TCR RNA from one cell was reportedly detectable among approximately 1 million naive cells.

V shed 6 bases and J shed 1 base, with 15 bases lying between them. Germline CDR1 and CDR2: LNHDA and SQIVND (reference sequence). The CDR3 has 15 amino acids. Previously described methods and listed TCR primers were employed for the bulk TCR libraries. In TCRdb, the PCR reads were re-called with MiXCR into one record per CDR3 protein. This table has some 91,000 distinct CDR3 sequences, more than 20% appearing once. As concerns this clonotype: Its target is unknown.

This receptor was obtained from a human donor in good health. Some libraries in this study had Jurkat cell RNA spiked in. The chain carries TRBV19 and TRBJ1-1; maybe TRBD1 (6 bases). Source material: naive CD8+ T cells from blood, with Jurkat cell RNA spiked in. Noted subset: FACS-sorted CD8+CD4-CCR7+CD45RA+ naive T cells. DNA for the CDR3: TGTGCCAGTAGGCCCTGGACAGATTCGAACACTGAAGCTTTCTTT. This translates into CASRPWTDSNTEAFF.